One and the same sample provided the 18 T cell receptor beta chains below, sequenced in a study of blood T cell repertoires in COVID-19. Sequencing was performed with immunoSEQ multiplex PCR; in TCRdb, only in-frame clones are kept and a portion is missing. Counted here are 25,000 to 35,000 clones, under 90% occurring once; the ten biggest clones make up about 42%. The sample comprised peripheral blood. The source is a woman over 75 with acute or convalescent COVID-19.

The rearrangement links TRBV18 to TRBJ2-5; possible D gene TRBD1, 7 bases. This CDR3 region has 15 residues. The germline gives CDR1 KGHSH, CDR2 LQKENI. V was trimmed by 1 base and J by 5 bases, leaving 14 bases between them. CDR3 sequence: CASSPRRDSPETQYF. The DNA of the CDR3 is TGTGCCAGCTCACCACGGAGGGACAGCCCGGAGACCCAGTACTTC.

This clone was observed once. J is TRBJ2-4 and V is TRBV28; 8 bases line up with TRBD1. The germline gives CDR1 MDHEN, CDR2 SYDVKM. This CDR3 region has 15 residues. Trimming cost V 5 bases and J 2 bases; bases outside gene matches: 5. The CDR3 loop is CASSLGQVTKNIQYF. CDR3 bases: TGTGCCAGCAGTCTGGGACAGGTCACCAAAAACATTCAGTACTTC.

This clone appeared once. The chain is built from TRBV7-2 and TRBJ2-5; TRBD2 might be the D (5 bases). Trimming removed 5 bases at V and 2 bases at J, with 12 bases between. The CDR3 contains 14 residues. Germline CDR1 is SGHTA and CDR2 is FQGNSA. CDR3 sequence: CASSRGLQQETQYF. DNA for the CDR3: TGTGCCAGCAGCCGCGGACTTCAACAAGAGACCCAGTACTTC.

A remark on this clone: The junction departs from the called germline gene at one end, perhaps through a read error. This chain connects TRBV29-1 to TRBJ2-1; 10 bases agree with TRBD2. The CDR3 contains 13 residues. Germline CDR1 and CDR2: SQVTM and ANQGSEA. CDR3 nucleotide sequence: TGCAGCGGCGTCCTGGGAGCGGGGGGGCCCGGGGTCTTC. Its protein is CSGVLGAGGPGVF.

CDR3 sequence: CASSLPGSSGGDTQYF. DNA for the CDR3: TGTGCCAGCAGCCTTCCTGGGTCTAGCGGGGGAGATACGCAGTATTTT. The V gene is TRBV3-1 (or the pseudogene TRBV3-2), the J gene TRBJ2-3, with 10 bases aligning to TRBD2. Germline V gene lookup returns CDR1 LGHDT and CDR2 YNNKEL (reference sequence). The CDR3 extends over 16 amino acids. The V and J ends lost 4 bases and 5 bases, in that order; junction bases with no gene match: 9.

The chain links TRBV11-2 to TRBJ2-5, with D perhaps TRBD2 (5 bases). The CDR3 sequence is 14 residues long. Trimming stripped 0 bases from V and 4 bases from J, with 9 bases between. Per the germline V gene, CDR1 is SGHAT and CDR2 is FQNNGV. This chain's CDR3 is CASSLDLAGETQYF. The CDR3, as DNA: TGTGCCAGCAGCTTAGATCTAGCTGGAGAGACCCAGTACTTC.

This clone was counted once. The CDR3 is CSGRTNEKLFF. The CDR3 nucleotides read TGCAGTGGGAGAACTAATGAAAAACTGTTTTTT. The chain combines TRBV29-1 with TRBJ1-4; D unclear. The germline V gene has CDR1 SQVTM and CDR2 ANQGSEA. The length of the CDR3 is 11 residues.

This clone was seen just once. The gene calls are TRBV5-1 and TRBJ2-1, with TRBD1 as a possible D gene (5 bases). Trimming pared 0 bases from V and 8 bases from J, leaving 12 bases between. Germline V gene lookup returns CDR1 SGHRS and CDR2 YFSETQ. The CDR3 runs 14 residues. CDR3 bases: TGCGCCAGCAGCTTGGTCGGCAGGGCGGATGAGCAGTTCTTC. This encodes CASSLVGRADEQFF.

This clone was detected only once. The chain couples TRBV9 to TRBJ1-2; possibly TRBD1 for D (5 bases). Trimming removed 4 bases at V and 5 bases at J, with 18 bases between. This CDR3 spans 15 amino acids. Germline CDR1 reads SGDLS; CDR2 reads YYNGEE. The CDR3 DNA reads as TGTGCCAGCAGCTTAGGTGGGACTTCCTCTTATGGCTACACCTTC. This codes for CASSLGGTSSYGYTF.

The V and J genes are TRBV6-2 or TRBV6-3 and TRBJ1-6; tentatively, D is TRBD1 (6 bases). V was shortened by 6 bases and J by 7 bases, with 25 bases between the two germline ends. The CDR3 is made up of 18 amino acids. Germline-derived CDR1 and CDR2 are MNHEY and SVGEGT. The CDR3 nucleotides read TGTGCCAGCAGCCCTCCAACCGGACAGCCAGTTTCGAATTCACCCCTCCACTTT. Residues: CASSPPTGQPVSNSPLHF.

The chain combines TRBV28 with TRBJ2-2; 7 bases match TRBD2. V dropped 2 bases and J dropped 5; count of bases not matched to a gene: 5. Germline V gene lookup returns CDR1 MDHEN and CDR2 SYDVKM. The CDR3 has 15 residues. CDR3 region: CASSLAGRVTGELFF. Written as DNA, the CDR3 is TGTGCCAGCAGTTTAGCAGGGAGGGTGACCGGGGAGCTGTTTTTT.

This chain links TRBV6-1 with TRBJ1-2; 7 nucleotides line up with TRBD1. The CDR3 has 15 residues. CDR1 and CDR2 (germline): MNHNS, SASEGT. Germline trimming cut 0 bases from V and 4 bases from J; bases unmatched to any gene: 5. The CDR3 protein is CASSEAAGTVYGYTF. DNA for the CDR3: TGTGCCAGCAGTGAAGCAGCCGGGACAGTCTATGGCTACACCTTC.

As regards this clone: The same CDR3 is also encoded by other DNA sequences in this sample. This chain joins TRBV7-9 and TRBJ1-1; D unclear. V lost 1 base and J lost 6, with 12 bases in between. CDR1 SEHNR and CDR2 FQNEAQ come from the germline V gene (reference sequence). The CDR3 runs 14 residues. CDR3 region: CASSLGGISAEAFF. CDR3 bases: TGTGCCAGCAGCTTAGGAGGGATTAGCGCTGAAGCTTTCTTT.

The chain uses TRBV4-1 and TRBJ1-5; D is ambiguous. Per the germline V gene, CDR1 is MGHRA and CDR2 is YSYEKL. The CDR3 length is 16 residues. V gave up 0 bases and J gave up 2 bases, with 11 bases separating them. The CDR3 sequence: CASSQDAGNGNQPQHF. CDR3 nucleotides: TGCGCCAGCAGCCAAGATGCGGGTAATGGCAATCAGCCCCAGCATTTT.

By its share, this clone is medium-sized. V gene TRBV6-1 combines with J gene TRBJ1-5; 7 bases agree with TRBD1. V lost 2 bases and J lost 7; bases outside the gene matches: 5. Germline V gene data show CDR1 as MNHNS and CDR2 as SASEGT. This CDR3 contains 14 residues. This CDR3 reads CASSEQGVMQPQHF. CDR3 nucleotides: TGTGCCAGCAGTGAACAGGGGGTAATGCAGCCCCAGCATTTT.

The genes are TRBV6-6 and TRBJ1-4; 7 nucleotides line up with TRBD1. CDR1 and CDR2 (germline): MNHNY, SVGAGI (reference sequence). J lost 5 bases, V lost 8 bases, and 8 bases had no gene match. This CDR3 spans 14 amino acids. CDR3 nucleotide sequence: TGTGCCAGCGGCCGACAGGGTGGGAATGAAAAACTGTTTTTT. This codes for CASGRQGGNEKLFF.

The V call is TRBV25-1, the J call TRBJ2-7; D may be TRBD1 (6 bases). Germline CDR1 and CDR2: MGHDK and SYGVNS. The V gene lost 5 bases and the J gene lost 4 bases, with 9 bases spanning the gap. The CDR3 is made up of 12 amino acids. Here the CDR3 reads CASSSQGYEQYF. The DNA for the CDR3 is TGTGCCAGCAGTTCACAGGGTTACGAGCAGTACTTC.

The CDR3 DNA reads TGTGCCAGCAGTTTAAGGGGTTTCGCGTACGAGCAGTACTTC. Its translation is CASSLRGFAYEQYF. The chain links TRBV28 to TRBJ2-7, with a weak D call TRBD1 (5 bases). With 2 bases removed from V and 4 bases from J, the gap between germline ends came to 12 bases. The CDR3 length is 14 residues. Germline V CDR1 and CDR2: MDHEN, SYDVKM.